A selection of T cell receptor beta chains follows, all from one sample in a study of glioma-infiltrating T cells. One entry per CDR3 protein results from TCRdb running MiXCR on the multiplex PCR reads. The sample carries about 200,000 distinct CDR3 sequences, 25% to 35% recorded once. Sequenced input: glioma tissue, nonneoplastic brain tissue, or PBMCs (not recorded which). The origin of the receptors is a human donor with low-grade glioma or glioblastoma, undergoing nonglioma brain surgery, or in good health (not recorded which). Both conserved end residues are trimmed from each CDR3. Each record gives: clone size, D gene, V gene, CDR3 protein. A D gene is named only where the DNA matches it firmly. Clone size is shown for a subset of rows, as once, few, many or a class of expanded clone.

abundance: .
d_gene: .
v_gene: TRBV18
CDR3aa: ASSPASEQETQY

abundance: .
d_gene: TRBD1
v_gene: TRBV7-7
CDR3aa: ASSLVGTGQETQY

abundance: .
d_gene: .
v_gene: TRBV6-1
CDR3aa: ASSSLGGPYNEQF

abundance: .
d_gene: .
v_gene: TRBV27
CDR3aa: ASSLTPGGATEAF

abundance: few
d_gene: TRBD2
v_gene: TRBV10-3
CDR3aa: AISESMGRQVKLAGVDTQY

abundance: many
d_gene: TRBD1
v_gene: TRBV20-1
CDR3aa: SARGQLEKLF

abundance: many
d_gene: .
v_gene: TRBV7-6
CDR3aa: ASSSMTGNTEAF

abundance: .
d_gene: .
v_gene: TRBV29-1
CDR3aa: SAADSLAKNIQY

abundance: few
d_gene: TRBD2
v_gene: TRBV7-2
CDR3aa: ASRPGLAGGGVTGELF

abundance: .
d_gene: .
v_gene: TRBV7-2
CDR3aa: ASSFYICSAGTATYYGYT

abundance: many
d_gene: .
v_gene: TRBV12-3/TRBV12-4
CDR3aa: ASSTGSRAGGYT

abundance: many
d_gene: .
v_gene: TRBV4-3
CDR3aa: ASSHSGSFTDTQY

abundance: .
d_gene: TRBD1
v_gene: TRBV6-5
CDR3aa: ASSYWGQGTVETQY

abundance: .
d_gene: TRBD2
v_gene: TRBV4-1
CDR3aa: ASSQGPAGGPSKNIQY

abundance: many
d_gene: .
v_gene: TRBV6-1
CDR3aa: ASSSLGVSYGNTIY

abundance: many
d_gene: .
v_gene: TRBV9
CDR3aa: ASSVDVNQPQH

abundance: many
d_gene: TRBD2
v_gene: TRBV20-1
CDR3aa: SASVAGGQDYNEQF

abundance: .
d_gene: .
v_gene: TRBV6-1
CDR3aa: ASSRQAGRLQETQY

abundance: many
d_gene: .
v_gene: TRBV7-9
CDR3aa: ASSLAELPLH

abundance: many
d_gene: .
v_gene: TRBV20-1
CDR3aa: SAVPVLGTQY

abundance: few
d_gene: TRBD2
v_gene: TRBV7-2
CDR3aa: ASSLSWIAGAYEQY

abundance: .
d_gene: .
v_gene: TRBV12-3/TRBV12-4
CDR3aa: ASTLRGTAEAF

abundance: .
d_gene: TRBD1
v_gene: TRBV12-5
CDR3aa: ASGRFTGVGTKAF

abundance: .
d_gene: TRBD2
v_gene: TRBV6-6
CDR3aa: ASRDLAVNEQF

abundance: many
d_gene: .
v_gene: TRBV20-1
CDR3aa: SARPRGGNIQY

abundance: many
d_gene: .
v_gene: TRBV24-1
CDR3aa: ATSVGQLGQPQH

abundance: many
d_gene: .
v_gene: TRBV7-9
CDR3aa: ASSLPGPQPQH

abundance: many
d_gene: .
v_gene: TRBV7-8
CDR3aa: ASSPTFAGLVGADTQY

abundance: .
d_gene: TRBD1
v_gene: TRBV5-4
CDR3aa: ASSSGQNLGLSGNTIY

abundance: many
d_gene: TRBD2
v_gene: TRBV11-2
CDR3aa: ASSSGTSSTDTQY

abundance: many
d_gene: .
v_gene: TRBV6-1
CDR3aa: ASSPGRLTYNEQF

abundance: many
d_gene: .
v_gene: TRBV4-3
CDR3aa: ASSQDLAGGSTDTQY

abundance: many
d_gene: TRBD2
v_gene: TRBV4-3
CDR3aa: ASSQDRTSGNEQY

abundance: many
d_gene: TRBD1
v_gene: TRBV10-3
CDR3aa: AIKDREVDYGYT

abundance: .
d_gene: TRBD1
v_gene: TRBV6-2/TRBV6-3
CDR3aa: ASSHNRDRVNTEAF

abundance: many
d_gene: TRBD2
v_gene: TRBV20-1
CDR3aa: SATAPSGAFNEQF

abundance: few
d_gene: .
v_gene: TRBV14
CDR3aa: ASSQDGGKYEQY

abundance: many
d_gene: .
v_gene: TRBV6-1
CDR3aa: ASSLPGGAEDSGYT

abundance: .
d_gene: .
v_gene: TRBV20-1
CDR3aa: SASGVGVRQETQY

abundance: .
d_gene: TRBD2
v_gene: TRBV18
CDR3aa: ASSSRLAGGHTGEMF

abundance: .
d_gene: TRBD2
v_gene: TRBV5-4
CDR3aa: ASSLEGLASGTDTQY

abundance: many
d_gene: TRBD2
v_gene: TRBV7-3
CDR3aa: ASSRTSGRYDEQF

abundance: many
d_gene: TRBD1
v_gene: TRBV7-9
CDR3aa: ASSSGTDYGYT